This T cell receptor (beta chain) was captured in a study of CD8 T cells in ankylosing spondylitis. General observations from the study: Ankylosing spondylitis blood seemed to carry a telltale TCR beta motif made of roughly eight highly homologous variants.

As the method for making TCR beta libraries, quantitative 5'-RACE with molecular barcodes was used. Via MiXCR, TCRdb re-called the 5' RACE reads, giving one row per CDR3 protein. The data contain about 460,000 distinct CDR3 sequences, roughly 5.3% of them singletons. This clonotype was recorded many times. Its antigen is not identified. The sequenced sample consisted of blood, either unsorted or a sorted T cell fraction (not recorded which). This TCR derives from a male donor with ankylosing spondylitis.

CDR3 bases: TGTGCCAGCAGTGAATACAGGGCCCTCAATCAGCCCCAGCATTTT. Its protein product is CASSEYRALNQPQHF. The chain carries TRBV6-1 and TRBJ1-5; D perhaps matches TRBD1 (6 bases). The CDR3 covers 15 residues. Looked up from germline, CDR1 is MNHNS and CDR2 is SASEGT. The germline V and J ends were trimmed by 2 bases and 3 bases, with 11 bases remaining between them.